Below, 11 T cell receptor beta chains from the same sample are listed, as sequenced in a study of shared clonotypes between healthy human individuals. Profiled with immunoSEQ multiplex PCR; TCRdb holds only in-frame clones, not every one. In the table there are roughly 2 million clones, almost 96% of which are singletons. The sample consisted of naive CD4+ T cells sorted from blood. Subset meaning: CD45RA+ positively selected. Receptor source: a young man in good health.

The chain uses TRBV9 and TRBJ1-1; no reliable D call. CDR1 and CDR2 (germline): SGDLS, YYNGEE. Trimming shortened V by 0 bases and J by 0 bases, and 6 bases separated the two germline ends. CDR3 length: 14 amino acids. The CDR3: CASSVDVLNTEAFF. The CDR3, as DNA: TGTGCCAGCAGCGTAGATGTGTTGAACACTGAAGCTTTCTTT.

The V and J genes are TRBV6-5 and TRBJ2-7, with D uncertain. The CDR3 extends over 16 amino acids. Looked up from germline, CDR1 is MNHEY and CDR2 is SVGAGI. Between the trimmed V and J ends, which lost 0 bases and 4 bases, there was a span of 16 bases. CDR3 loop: CASSYSSPLHAYEQYF. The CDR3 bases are TGTGCCAGCAGTTACTCGAGCCCCCTGCACGCTTACGAGCAGTACTTC.

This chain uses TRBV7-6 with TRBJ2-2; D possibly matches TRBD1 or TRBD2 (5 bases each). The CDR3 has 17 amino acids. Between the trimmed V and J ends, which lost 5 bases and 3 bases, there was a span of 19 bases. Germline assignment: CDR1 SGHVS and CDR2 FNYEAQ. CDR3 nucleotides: TGTGCCAGCAGCGATAAGTTGGGGGTGGAGTACACCGGGGAGCTGTTTTTT. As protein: CASSDKLGVEYTGELFF. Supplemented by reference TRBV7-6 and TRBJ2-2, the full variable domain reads GAGVSQSPRYKVTKRGQDVALRCDPISGHVSLYWYRQALGQGPEFLTYFNYEAQQDKSGLPNDRFSAERPEGSISTLTIQRTEQRDSAMYRCASSDKLGVEYTGELFFGEGSRLTVL.

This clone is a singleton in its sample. DNA of the CDR3: TGTGCCAGCAGCAGGTTCAATCAGCCCCAGCATTTT. Translation gives CASSRFNQPQHF. V gene TRBV28 combines with J gene TRBJ1-5; D is uncertain. Germline values: CDR1 MDHEN, CDR2 SYDVKM. The CDR3 sequence is 12 residues long. Trimming removed 6 bases from V and 3 bases from J, with 6 bases in between.

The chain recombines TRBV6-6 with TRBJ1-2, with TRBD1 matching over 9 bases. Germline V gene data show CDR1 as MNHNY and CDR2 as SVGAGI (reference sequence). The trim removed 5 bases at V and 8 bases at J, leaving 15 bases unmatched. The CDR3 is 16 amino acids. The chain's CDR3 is CASSAWDRVEMSGYTF. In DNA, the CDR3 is TGTGCCAGCAGTGCTTGGGACAGGGTTGAGATGTCGGGCTACACCTTC.

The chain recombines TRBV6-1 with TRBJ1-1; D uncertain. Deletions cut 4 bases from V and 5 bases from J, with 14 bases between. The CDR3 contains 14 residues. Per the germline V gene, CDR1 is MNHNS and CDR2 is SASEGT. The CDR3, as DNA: TGTGCCAGCAGTGGGCGAAGCGGTAAAACTGAAGCTTTCTTT. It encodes CASSGRSGKTEAFF.

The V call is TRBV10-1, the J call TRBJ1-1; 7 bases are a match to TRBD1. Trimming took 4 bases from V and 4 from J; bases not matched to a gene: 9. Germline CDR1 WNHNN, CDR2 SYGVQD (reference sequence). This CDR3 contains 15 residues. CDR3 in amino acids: CASSGSLAGGTEAFF. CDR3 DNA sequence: TGCGCCAGCAGTGGGTCCCTCGCAGGGGGCACTGAAGCTTTCTTT.

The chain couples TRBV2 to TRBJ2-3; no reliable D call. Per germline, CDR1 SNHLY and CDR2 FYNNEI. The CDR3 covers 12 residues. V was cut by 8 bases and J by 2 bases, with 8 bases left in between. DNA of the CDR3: TGTGCCAGCGGCCCTTTCACAGATACGCAGTATTTT. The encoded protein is CASGPFTDTQYF.

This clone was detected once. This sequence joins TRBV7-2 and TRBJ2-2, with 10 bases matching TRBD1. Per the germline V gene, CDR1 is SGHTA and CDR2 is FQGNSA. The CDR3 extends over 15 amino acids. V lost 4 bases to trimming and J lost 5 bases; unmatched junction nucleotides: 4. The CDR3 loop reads CASSSDRGWTGELFF. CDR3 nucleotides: TGTGCCAGCAGCTCGGACAGGGGGTGGACCGGGGAGCTGTTTTTT.

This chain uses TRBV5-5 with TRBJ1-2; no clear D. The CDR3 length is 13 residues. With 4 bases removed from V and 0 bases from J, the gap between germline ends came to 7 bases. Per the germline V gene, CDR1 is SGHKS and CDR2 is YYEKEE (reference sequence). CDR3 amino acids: CASSLQTNYGYTF. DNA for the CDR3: TGTGCCAGCAGCCTACAGACTAACTATGGCTACACCTTC. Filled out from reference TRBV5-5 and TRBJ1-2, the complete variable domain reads DAGVTQSPTHLIKTRGQQVTLRCSPISGHKSVSWYQQVLGQGPQFIFQYYEKEERGRGNFPDRFSARQFPNYSSELNVNALLLGDSALYLCASSLQTNYGYTFGSGTRLTVV.

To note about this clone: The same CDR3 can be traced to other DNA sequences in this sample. The CDR3 loop reads CAWRGPGDQPQHF. CDR3 DNA sequence: TGTGCCTGGAGGGGCCCAGGGGATCAGCCCCAGCATTTT. The V call is TRBV30, the J call TRBJ1-5, with a weak D call TRBD1 (6 bases). Between the trimmed V and J ends, which lost 3 bases and 5 bases, there was a span of 11 bases. Germline CDR1 reads GTSNPN; CDR2 reads SVGIG (reference sequence). The CDR3 length is 13 residues.